The entry that follows covers one TCR beta chain sequence. Both iRepertoire HTBI primers and Arm-PCR of CDR3 regions were used to build the TCR beta libraries. TCRdb processed the multiplex PCR reads anew with MiXCR; each CDR3 protein has one entry. The sample lists about 430,000 distinct CDR3 sequences, 15% occurring once. These data originate in a study of regulatory T cells in long-lasting Graves disease. Time point in this sample: newly diagnosed GD, antithyroid drugs for less than 3 months. PBMC-extracted RNA yielded the TCR library. Germline values: CDR1 LGHNA, CDR2 YSLEER. The CDR3 spans 18 residues. V shed 0 bases and J shed 1 base, with 18 bases lying between them. This same sample was also part of a study on T cells in Graves' hyperthyroidism and ophthalmopathy. That paper adds: In the first-round RT-PCR of the TCR CDR3, the HTBI primer set was used.

This clonotype was sampled from a woman aged 40 to 50 with Graves disease. Material: peripheral blood mononuclear cells (PBMCs), obtained at new diagnosis, from a patient treated with antithyroid drugs. This chain uses TRBV4-3 with TRBJ1-2; D gene ambiguous. The CDR3 sequence is CASSQDRFGQSYNYGYTF. Written as DNA, the CDR3 is TGCGCCAGCAGCCAAGATCGGTTCGGGCAGTCATATAACTATGGCTACACCTTC.